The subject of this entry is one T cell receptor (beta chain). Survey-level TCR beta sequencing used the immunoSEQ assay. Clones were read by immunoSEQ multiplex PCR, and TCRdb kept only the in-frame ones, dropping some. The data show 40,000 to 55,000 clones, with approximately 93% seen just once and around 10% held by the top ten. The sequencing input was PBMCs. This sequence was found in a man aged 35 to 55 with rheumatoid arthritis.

The CDR3 spells CASRNYEQYF. The CDR3 DNA sequence: TGTGCCAGCAGGAACTACGAGCAGTACTTC. This chain links TRBV2 with TRBJ2-7; no firm D call. Trimming shortened V by 6 bases and J by 3 bases, and 3 bases separated the two germline ends. Germline lookup yields CDR1 SNHLY and CDR2 FYNNEI. The length of the CDR3 is 10 residues.